This T cell receptor (beta chain) was recovered during a study of OX40 agonist ivuxolimab in advanced cancers. With 7 bases clipped from V and 10 bases from J, the junction kept 9 bases outside the gene matches. The CDR3 extends over 13 amino acids. The germline gives CDR1 SGHRS, CDR2 YFSETQ. Clones were sequenced by immunoSEQ multiplex PCR, and TCRdb holds only the in-frame ones, with some missing. The table lists more than 70,000 clones, almost 85% of them singletons. The gene calls are TRBV5-1 and TRBJ1-4; 8 nucleotides align to TRBD1. The source material was CD4+ or CD8+ T cells sorted from blood, sampled in a trial of the OX40 agonist ivuxolimab. The sequence came from an adult with an advanced solid tumor such as melanoma, head and neck, liver or kidney cancer. The CDR3 DNA sequence: TGCGCCAGCTCGGACAGGGAAGGAGGAAAACTGTTTTTT. This sequence encodes CASSDREGGKLFF.